The following is a T cell receptor beta chain sequence with its context. Treatment reported: 15 to 20 received Ad26.COV2.S at low or high dose, single or two shots; 5 received placebo; per-sample allocation not given. Sampling was done on day 63 after the first vaccine or placebo injection. An 18-55-year-old adult in Boston served as donor. This specimen belongs to a study of Ad26.COV2.S vaccination and SARS-CoV-2 variants. Across the study: This donor came from the COV1001 trial of Ad26.COV2.S. Intramuscular Ad26.COV2.S at 5x10^10 or 1x10^11 viral particles.

Libraries were prepared by immunoSEQ multiplex PCR; TCRdb keeps only in-frame clonotypes and omits some of them. Of around 300,000 clones listed, 88% are singletons. Sequencing was performed on peripheral blood, taken in a trial of Ad26.COV2.S vaccine versus placebo. The sequence came from a person between 18 and 65 years old who received the Ad26.COV2.S COVID-19 vaccine or a placebo.

CDR3 nucleotides: TGCGCCAGCAGCCAACCCCGGGGAGGTGGGGGCTCCACAGATACGCAGTATTTT. Protein sequence: CASSQPRGGGGSTDTQYF. V gene TRBV4-1 combines with J gene TRBJ2-3, with D perhaps given as TRBD1 or TRBD2 (6 bases each). CDR1 and CDR2 (germline): MGHRA, YSYEKL. The CDR3 loop spans 18 amino acids. V gave up 2 bases and J gave up 2 bases, with 20 bases separating them.